The 10 T cell receptor beta chains below all came from one sample that was sequenced in a study of cytomegalovirus exposure and HLA in healthy donors. PCR was performed using 60 Vbeta and 13 Jbeta primers. Clones were read by immunoSEQ multiplex PCR, and TCRdb kept only the in-frame ones, dropping some. The table shows roughly 100,000 clones, with roughly 60% occurring only once. Sequencing used PBMCs. These receptors all come from a human donor in good health.

The chain combines TRBV9 with TRBJ2-7, with 10 bases lining up with TRBD2. The CDR3 runs 15 residues. Germline V gene lookup returns CDR1 SGDLS and CDR2 YYNGEE. J gave up 6 bases and V 0 bases, and 6 bases lay outside the gene matches. The CDR3, as DNA: TGTGCCAGCAGCGTAGTTCTAGCGGGAGATAGCGAGCAGTACTTC. The encoded protein is CASSVVLAGDSEQYF.

The table lists this clone with a count of one. The gene calls are TRBV7-9 and TRBJ2-3; 7 bases map to TRBD2. Germline V gene sequence: CDR1 SEHNR, CDR2 FQNEAQ (reference sequence). This CDR3 is 15 amino acids long. V lost 5 bases to trimming and J lost 3 bases; unmatched junction nucleotides: 8. This CDR3 reads CASSPIGGRTDTQYF. The CDR3 DNA reads as TGTGCCAGCAGCCCCATTGGCGGGAGAACAGATACGCAGTATTTT.

The CDR3 DNA reads as TGCAGCGCCGACCTCACAGGGGTCTATGGCTACACCTTC. Translating gives CSADLTGVYGYTF. The rearrangement links TRBV29-1 to TRBJ1-2, with TRBD1 identical over 7 bases. V gave up 7 bases and J gave up 4 bases; unmatched junction bases: 9. The CDR3 contains 13 residues. Per germline, CDR1 SQVTM and CDR2 ANQGSEA.

This clone appeared a single time. V gene TRBV30 combines with J gene TRBJ2-5; TRBD2 might be the D (6 bases). V lost 3 bases and J 1 base, leaving 18 bases between the germline ends. The CDR3 is made up of 16 amino acids. Germline-derived CDR1 and CDR2 are GTSNPN and SVGIG (reference sequence). The CDR3 is CAWSLVAAAGQETQYF. The CDR3, as DNA: TGTGCCTGGAGCCTTGTAGCGGCAGCCGGCCAAGAGACCCAGTACTTC. Drawing the rest from reference TRBV30 and TRBJ2-5, the complete variable domain is SQTIHQWPATLVQPVGSPLSLECTVEGTSNPNLYWYRQAAGRGLQLLFYSVGIGQISSEVPQNLSASRPQDRQFILSSKKLLLSDSGFYLCAWSLVAAAGQETQYFGPGTRLLVL.

The genes are TRBV19 and TRBJ2-1; 8 nucleotides align to TRBD1. The CDR3 covers 16 residues. CDR1 LNHDA and CDR2 SQIVND come from the germline V gene (reference sequence). V dropped 3 bases and J dropped 1; count of bases not matched to a gene: 5. As DNA, the CDR3 is TGTGCCAGTAGTATCCCAAGGACAGGGTCCTACAATGAGCAGTTCTTC. Translating gives CASSIPRTGSYNEQFF.

This rearrangement joins TRBV18 to TRBJ1-3, with 9 bases aligning to TRBD1. The germline gives CDR1 KGHSH, CDR2 LQKENI. Germline trimming cut 3 bases from V and 8 bases from J; bases unmatched to any gene: 11. This CDR3 comprises 16 residues. The CDR3 is CASSPSTGGASDTIYF. The DNA of the CDR3 is TGTGCCAGCTCACCCAGTACAGGGGGCGCGTCGGACACCATATATTTT.

The V call is TRBV6-6, the J call TRBJ2-7, with 7 bases identical to TRBD2. With V trimmed by 4 bases and J by 3 bases, 6 bases remained unmatched. Germline loops: CDR1 MNHNY, CDR2 SVGAGI (reference sequence). The CDR3 totals 14 residues. The CDR3 loop reads CASSSSSGVYEQYF. The CDR3 DNA sequence: TGTGCCAGCAGTTCTTCTAGCGGTGTCTACGAGCAGTACTTC.

The chain combines TRBV29-1 with TRBJ1-2; 9 bases align to TRBD1. The germline V gene encodes CDR1 SQVTM and CDR2 ANQGSEA. V was clipped by 4 bases and J by 4 bases; unmatched bases: 4. This CDR3 has 13 residues. The CDR3 protein is CSVGGQGIYGYTF. CDR3 sequence (DNA): TGCAGCGTTGGGGGACAGGGCATCTATGGCTACACCTTC.

The chain carries TRBV15 and TRBJ2-5, with 10 bases that match TRBD2. The V and J ends lost 1 base and 2 bases, in that order; junction bases with no gene match: 7. The CDR3 sequence is 17 residues long. Looked up from germline, CDR1 is LNHNV and CDR2 is YYDKDF (reference sequence). CDR3 in DNA: TGTGCCACCAGCAGAGGACGAGCGGGAGGGGCTCAAGAGACCCAGTACTTC. This translates into CATSRGRAGGAQETQYF.

This chain uses TRBV7-6 with TRBJ2-1, with TRBD2 matching over 11 bases. The CDR3 totals 16 residues. The V gene's germline CDR1 is SGHVS and CDR2 FNYEAQ. The junction had 7 bases not matched to a gene; V was cut back by 2 bases and J by 7 bases. CDR3 bases: TGTGCCAGCAGCTTATTGGTAGCGGGAGGGAGGAATGAGCAGTTCTTC. Translated: CASSLLVAGGRNEQFF.